The clone carrying this T cell receptor (beta chain) was observed a few times. This record comes from a study of blood T cell repertoires in COVID-19. Study as a whole: The samples span acute and convalescent COVID-19 from the United States, Italy and Spain. Nucleic acid was either cDNA or gDNA, and it came from T cells, B-cell-depleted T cells, or PBMCs.

Seattle's cohort entered during active infection and was followed longitudinally. Original analysis: Researchers report that nucleated cell counts were estimated from reference gene primer amplification. TCRdb keeps only in-frame clones here, not all; method: immunoSEQ multiplex PCR. That table is the source of V, J and clone size, and D and trimming were worked out from the DNA. The sample includes 300,000 to 450,000 clones, 70% to 90% seen only once; the top ten take 2.3%. The sequence came from a woman aged 55-69 years with COVID-19, enrolled during active disease. The specimen sequenced was peripheral blood.

The CDR3, as DNA: TGCGCCAGCAGCTTGGACAGGAGGAACACTGAAGCTTTCTTT. Protein sequence: CASSLDRRNTEAFF. The V and J genes are TRBV5-1 and TRBJ1-1; D may be TRBD1 (5 bases). The V gene's germline CDR1 is SGHRS and CDR2 YFSETQ. V was pared by 0 bases and J by 1 base, with 7 bases between. The CDR3 loop spans 14 amino acids.